This T cell receptor beta chain derives from a study of radiation and T cells in renal cell carcinoma. Study at large: Nephrectomy followed 15 Gy stereotactic body radiation by 4 weeks.

Time point reported: blood 2 weeks post-SBRT. Stated treatment: 15 Gy SBRT to primary tumor, nephrectomy 4 weeks later. Radiation-treated patients gave blood at baseline, week 2 and week 4. The patient's renal cell carcinoma had clear cell pathology. The study, taken as a whole, reports: In blood, top tumor clones expanded by 2 weeks, shrinking by 4.

A word on this clone: The antigen is unknown.

Assay: immunoSEQ multiplex PCR; the TCRdb copy retains only in-frame clones and omits some. The sample shows 70,000 to 100,000 clones, around 86% of them seen only once. There are 12 residues in the CDR3. From germline, CDR1 is SQVTM and CDR2 ANQGSEA. V was cut by 3 bases and J by 1 base, with 6 bases left in between. This chain connects TRBV29-1 to TRBJ1-1; no firm D call. The specimen was blood, collected from a patient whose treatment included radiotherapy and nephrectomy. The sequence derives from a woman aged 45-65 years with renal cell carcinoma. CDR3 residues: CSVEPWNTEAFF. DNA for the CDR3: TGCAGCGTTGAGCCTTGGAACACTGAAGCTTTCTTT.